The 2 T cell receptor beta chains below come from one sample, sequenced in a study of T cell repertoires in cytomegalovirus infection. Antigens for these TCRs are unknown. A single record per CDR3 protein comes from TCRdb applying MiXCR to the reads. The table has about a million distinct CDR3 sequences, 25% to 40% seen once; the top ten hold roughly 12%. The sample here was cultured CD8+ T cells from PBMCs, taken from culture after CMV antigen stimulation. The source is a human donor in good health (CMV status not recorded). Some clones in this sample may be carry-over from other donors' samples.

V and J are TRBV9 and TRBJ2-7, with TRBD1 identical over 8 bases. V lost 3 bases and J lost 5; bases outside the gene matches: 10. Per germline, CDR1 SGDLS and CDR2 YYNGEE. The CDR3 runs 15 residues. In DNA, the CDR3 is TGTGCCAGCAGCGACGGACAGGGACGGAGGAACGAGCAGTACTTC. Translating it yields CASSDGQGRRNEQYF.

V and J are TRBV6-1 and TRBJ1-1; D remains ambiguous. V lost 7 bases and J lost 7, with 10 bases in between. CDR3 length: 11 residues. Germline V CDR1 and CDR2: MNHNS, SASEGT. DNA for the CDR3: TGTGCCAGCATTGAGGTTGGTGAAGCTTTCTTT. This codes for CASIEVGEAFF.